One sample yielded the 5 T cell receptor beta chains listed below, sequenced in a study of T cell clonality in common variable immunodeficiency. Some clones are missing from TCRdb's copy, which holds only in-frame ones; the method was immunoSEQ multiplex PCR. In total the sample includes tens of thousands of clones, none of them seen once. Sequenced sample: peripheral blood mononuclear cells. These receptors were obtained from a person between 18 and 70 years old in good health.

As regards this clone: A far larger clone is one base from this, pointing to a likely read error. The read ends 3 residues shy of where the CDR3 ends; the end is completed using the germline J gene. V usage is TRBV19 and J usage is TRBJ2-1; TRBD2 is a possible D gene (6 bases). The CDR3 runs to 13 residues. Looked up from germline, CDR1 is LNHDA and CDR2 is SQIVND (reference sequence). The CDR3: CASRIEGRGEQFF. The CDR3 bases that were read are TGTGCCAGTAGGATAGAGGGGCGGGGTGAG.

Many counts were recorded for this clone. The read halts 3 residues ahead of the CDR3 end, with the missing end drawn from the germline J gene. This sequence joins TRBV20-1 and TRBJ2-7, with 9 bases matching TRBD1. V was pared by 6 bases and J by 4 bases, with 7 bases of the junction left unmatched. Germline CDR1 is DFQATT and CDR2 is SNEGSKA (reference sequence). This CDR3 region has 13 residues. The CDR3 sequence is CSAEGQGAYEQYF. The DNA read from the CDR3 is TGCAGTGCGGAGGGACAGGGCGCTTACGAG.

This clone occurred a few times. The CDR3 is cut off 3 residues early in the read; its end comes from the germline J gene. This chain uses TRBV7-2 with TRBJ2-7; D may be TRBD2 (5 bases). Looked up from germline, CDR1 is SGHTA and CDR2 is FQGNSA. This CDR3 is 13 amino acids long. Trimming pared 3 bases from V and 1 base from J, leaving 7 bases between. CDR3 protein: CASSFGVSYEQYF. CDR3 DNA, as far as it was read: TGTGCCAGCAGCTTCGGGGTATCCTACGAG.

This clone has a count of ten or more. The read halts 3 residues ahead of the CDR3 end, with the missing end drawn from the germline J gene. The rearrangement uses TRBV5-1 and TRBJ1-2; D uncertain. The CDR3 sequence is 14 residues long. Germline CDR1 and CDR2: SGHRS and YFSETQ. V lost 4 bases and J lost 2, with 12 bases in between. The DNA read from the CDR3 is TGCGCCAGCAGCCTCTCAGTGCTGAACTATGGC. Translation: CASSLSVLNYG. The full CDR3 protein reads CASSLSVLNYGYTF.

This clone is termed medium-sized. Read coverage stops 3 residues before the CDR3 terminus; the germline J gene supplies the remainder. This chain uses TRBV6-2 or TRBV6-3 with TRBJ2-4; maybe TRBD2 (5 bases). CDR1 is MNHEY, CDR2 SVGEGT, per germline. V was pared by 5 bases and J by 7 bases, with 12 bases between. The CDR3 loop spans 13 amino acids. The DNA read from the CDR3 is TGTGCCAGCAGTCACGCGGAGCGGAACATT. Its protein product is CASSHAERNI. The full CDR3 protein is CASSHAERNIQYF.